The clone carrying this T cell receptor (beta chain) occurred once. All recovered Cohort 3 donors got two negative PCRs, got clearance, or saw symptom resolution. This specimen comes from a study of blood T cell repertoires in COVID-19. Study background: PBMCs, B-cell-depleted T cells, or T cells were the source of the cDNA or gDNA that made up the material.

This CDR3 is 14 amino acids long. Trimming removed 6 bases from V and 1 base from J, with 13 bases in between. Per germline, CDR1 SGHRS and CDR2 YFSETQ. Methods used by the authors: Estimation of nucleated cell counts relied on the amplification of reference gene primers. Data came from immunoSEQ multiplex PCR; TCRdb stores just in-frame clones and leaves some out. V and J calls and clone size follow that table, whereas D and trimming were derived from the DNA. The sample carries about 180,000 clones, around 88% recorded once. The chain recombines TRBV5-1 with TRBJ2-5, with D possibly TRBD2 on 5 matching bases. The TCR sequence derives from a woman in her twenties or thirties who had recovered from COVID-19. The sample comprised PBMCs or T cells enriched from blood (not recorded which). The CDR3 loop reads CASKPEAGQETQYF. CDR3 DNA sequence: TGCGCCAGCAAACCAGAGGCGGGCCAAGAGACCCAGTACTTC. The full variable domain, completed using reference TRBV5-1 and TRBJ2-5, is KAGVTQTPRYLIKTRGQQVTLSCSPISGHRSVSWYQQTPGQGLQFLFEYFSETQRNKGNFPGRFSGRQFSNSRSEMNVSTLELGDSALYLCASKPEAGQETQYFGPGTRLLVL.